Listed here are 2 T cell receptor beta chains from one sample, sequenced in a study of blood T cells in healthy people across ages. Primed by a sample-barcoded 5' primer and a J-beta primer mix, a second PCR proceeded for about 7 to 11 cycles. TCRdb processed the 5' RACE reads anew with MiXCR; each CDR3 protein has one entry. The repertoire includes 550,000 to 750,000 distinct CDR3 sequences, 20% to 25% of them detected once, and 3.5% to 4% sits in the top ten. The sequenced sample consisted of blood. Receptors originate from a man between 65 and 80 years old in good health.

This clonotype was seen ten or more times. This rearrangement joins TRBV2 to TRBJ2-1; 11 bases line up with TRBD2. This CDR3 is built from 15 residues. V lost 4 bases to trimming and J lost 1 base; unmatched junction nucleotides: 0. Per germline, CDR1 SNHLY and CDR2 FYNNEI. The CDR3 DNA sequence: TGTGCCAGCAGTGGACTAGCGGGGTCCTACAATGAGCAGTTCTTC. It encodes CASSGLAGSYNEQFF.

The table lists this clonotype with a few counts. The chain combines TRBV7-3 with TRBJ2-2; no clear D gene. Germline V gives CDR1 SGHTA, CDR2 FQGTGA. CDR3 length: 13 amino acids. Trimming pared 4 bases from V and 6 bases from J, leaving 9 bases between. The CDR3 sequence: CASSSGLAGELFF. Written as DNA, the CDR3 is TGTGCCAGCAGCTCCGGATTAGCCGGGGAGCTGTTTTTT.